Listed below are T cell receptor beta chains from one sample, sequenced in a study of cytomegalovirus exposure and HLA in healthy donors. Only in-frame clones appear in the TCRdb table, and some are missing; sequencing was by immunoSEQ multiplex PCR. The repertoire has about 140,000 clones, over 60% of them found once; the top ten carry 6.5% to 7%. The sample consisted of PBMCs. The source is a man between 35 and 55 years old in good health and CMV-seropositive. Both conserved end residues are part of each CDR3. Each record gives: J gene, clone size, V gene, CDR3 length, D gene, CDR3 protein, CDR3 DNA. The D gene is left open where the match is weak. Size is omitted from some rows. Given values are once, few, many or a class for expanded clones.

TRBJ2-1 | NA | TRBV18 | 15 | TRBD1 | CASSPTGDFYNEQFF | TGTGCCAGCTCACCGACAGGGGATTTCTACAATGAGCAGTTCTTC
TRBJ2-2 | NA | TRBV4-1 | 16 | NA | CASSHEVGGITGELFF | TGCGCCAGCAGCCACGAAGTCGGGGGTATCACCGGGGAGCTGTTTTTT
TRBJ2-5 | NA | TRBV7-2 | 16 | TRBD2 | CASSPGLAGGRETQYF | TGTGCCAGCAGCCCGGGACTAGCGGGGGGGCGAGAGACCCAGTACTTC
TRBJ2-7 | NA | TRBV28 | 15 | TRBD1 | CASRDTGTGGYEQYF | TGTGCCAGCAGGGACACCGGGACAGGGGGCTACGAGCAGTACTTC
TRBJ2-7 | NA | TRBV28 | 14 | TRBD1 | CASSFSQGVGEQYF | TGTGCCAGCAGTTTTTCGCAGGGGGTAGGAGAGCAGTACTTC
TRBJ2-7 | NA | TRBV30 | 13 | TRBD1 | CAWSKGQGYEQYF | TGTGCCTGGAGTAAGGGACAGGGCTACGAGCAGTACTTC
TRBJ2-2 | once | TRBV19 | 12 | NA | CASSPQWGELFF | TGTGCCAGTAGTCCCCAGTGGGGGGAGCTGTTTTTT
TRBJ2-7 | NA | TRBV5-5 | 14 | NA | CASSLVGAGYEQYF | TGTGCCAGCAGCTTGGTAGGGGCGGGATACGAGCAGTACTTC
TRBJ2-5 | NA | TRBV29-1 | 13 | NA | CSVEIGAVETQYF | TGCAGCGTTGAGATAGGGGCGGTGGAGACCCAGTACTTC
TRBJ1-2 | few | TRBV5-1 | 17 | TRBD1 | CASSLARQQGADYGYTF | TGCGCCAGCAGCTTGGCCCGACAACAGGGGGCGGACTATGGCTACACCTTC
TRBJ2-3 | NA | TRBV7-2 | 15 | NA | CASSLGGTSTDTQYF | TGTGCCAGCAGCTTAGGCGGGACTAGCACAGATACGCAGTATTTT
TRBJ2-1 | NA | TRBV12-5 | 11 | NA | CASGFSGEQFF | TGTGCTAGTGGTTTCTCGGGTGAGCAGTTCTTC
TRBJ1-2 | NA | TRBV19 | 12 | NA | CASSMTGVGYTF | TGTGCCAGTAGTATGACGGGGGTTGGCTACACCTTC
TRBJ2-3 | NA | TRBV2 | 14 | NA | CASISTGTTDTQYF | TGTGCCAGCATCTCTACAGGGACCACAGATACGCAGTATTTT
TRBJ1-2 | NA | TRBV5-4 | 13 | TRBD1 | CASSMGQEYGYTF | TGTGCCAGCAGCATGGGACAGGAGTATGGCTACACCTTC
TRBJ2-7 | NA | TRBV4-1 | 17 | TRBD2 | CASSQDHGASGGYEQYF | TGCGCCAGCAGCCAAGATCACGGGGCTAGCGGGGGCTACGAGCAGTACTTC
TRBJ1-5 | NA | TRBV28 | 15 | NA | CASGQLQGSNQPQHF | TGTGCCAGCGGCCAATTGCAGGGGAGCAATCAGCCCCAGCATTTT
TRBJ1-6 | few | TRBV28 | 15 | TRBD1 | CASSFDPRGNSPLHF | TGTGCCAGCAGTTTCGACCCCAGGGGGAATTCACCCCTCCACTTT
TRBJ2-1 | NA | TRBV4-2 | 16 | TRBD2 | CASSQDLAGRDNEQFF | TGTGCCAGCAGCCAAGATCTGGCAGGGAGGGACAATGAGCAGTTCTTC
TRBJ1-4 | NA | TRBV7-9 | 16 | TRBD1 | CASSYLQGAANEKLFF | TGTGCCAGCAGCTACCTACAGGGGGCTGCTAATGAAAAACTGTTTTTT
TRBJ2-3 | NA | TRBV6-6 | 14 | NA | CAIRQVGGTDTQYF | TGTGCCATCCGACAGGTGGGAGGGACAGATACGCAGTATTTT
TRBJ1-4 | NA | TRBV30 | 13 | NA | CAWTSGSGEKLFF | TGTGCCTGGACCTCAGGGTCGGGTGAAAAACTGTTTTTT
TRBJ2-1 | NA | TRBV27 | 16 | TRBD2 | CASRPTSSTFSNEQFF | TGTGCCAGCAGGCCGACTAGCTCCACGTTCTCCAATGAGCAGTTCTTC
TRBJ2-1 | NA | TRBV7-2 | 19 | TRBD2 | CASSSTGTSGRAFHNEQFF | TGTGCCAGCAGCTCAACCGGGACTAGCGGGAGGGCCTTCCACAATGAGCAGTTCTTC
TRBJ2-3 | NA | TRBV4-1 | 18 | TRBD2 | CASSQAGTSGIFTDTQYF | TGCGCCAGCAGCCAGGCCGGGACTAGCGGGATTTTCACAGATACGCAGTATTTT